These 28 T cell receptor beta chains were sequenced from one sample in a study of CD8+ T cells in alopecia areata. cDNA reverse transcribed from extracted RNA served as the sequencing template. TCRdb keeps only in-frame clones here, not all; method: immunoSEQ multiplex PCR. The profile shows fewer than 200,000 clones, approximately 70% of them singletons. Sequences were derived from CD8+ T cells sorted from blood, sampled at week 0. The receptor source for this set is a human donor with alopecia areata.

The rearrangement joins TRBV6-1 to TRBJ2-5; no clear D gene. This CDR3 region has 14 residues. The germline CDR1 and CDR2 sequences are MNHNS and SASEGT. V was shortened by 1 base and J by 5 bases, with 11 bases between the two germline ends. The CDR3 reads CASSEVGIQETQYF. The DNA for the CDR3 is TGTGCCAGCAGTGAAGTGGGGATCCAGGAGACCCAGTACTTC.

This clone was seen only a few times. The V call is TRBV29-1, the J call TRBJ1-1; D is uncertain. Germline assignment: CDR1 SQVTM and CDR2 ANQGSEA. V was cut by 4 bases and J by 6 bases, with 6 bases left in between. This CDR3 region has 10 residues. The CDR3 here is CSVVLSEAFF. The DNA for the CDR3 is TGCAGCGTTGTATTGTCTGAAGCTTTCTTT.

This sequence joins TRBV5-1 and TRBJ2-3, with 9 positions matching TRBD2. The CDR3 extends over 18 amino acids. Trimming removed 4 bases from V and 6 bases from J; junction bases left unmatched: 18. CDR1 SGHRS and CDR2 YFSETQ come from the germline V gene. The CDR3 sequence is CASSPRPPPSGVGDTQYF. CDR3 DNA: TGCGCCAGCAGCCCGCGACCACCACCTAGCGGGGTGGGGGATACGCAGTATTTT.

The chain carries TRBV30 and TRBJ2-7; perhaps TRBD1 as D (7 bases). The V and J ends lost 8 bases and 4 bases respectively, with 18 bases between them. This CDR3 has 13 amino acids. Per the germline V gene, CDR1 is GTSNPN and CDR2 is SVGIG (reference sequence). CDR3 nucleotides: TGTGCCACCAGACAGGGAGGCGGATACGAGCAGTACTTC. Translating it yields CATRQGGGYEQYF.

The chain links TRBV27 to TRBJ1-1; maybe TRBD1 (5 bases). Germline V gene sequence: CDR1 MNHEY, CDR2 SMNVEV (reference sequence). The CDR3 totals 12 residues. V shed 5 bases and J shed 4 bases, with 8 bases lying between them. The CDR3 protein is CASSQGATEAFF. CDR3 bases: TGTGCCAGCAGTCAAGGGGCCACTGAAGCTTTCTTT.

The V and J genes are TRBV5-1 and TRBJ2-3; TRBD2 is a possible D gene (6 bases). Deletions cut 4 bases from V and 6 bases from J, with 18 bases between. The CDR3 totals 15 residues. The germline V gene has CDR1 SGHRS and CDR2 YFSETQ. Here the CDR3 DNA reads TGCGCCAGCAGCCGCCGGTCGGGGGTTGGTGATACGCAGTATTTT. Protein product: CASSRRSGVGDTQYF.

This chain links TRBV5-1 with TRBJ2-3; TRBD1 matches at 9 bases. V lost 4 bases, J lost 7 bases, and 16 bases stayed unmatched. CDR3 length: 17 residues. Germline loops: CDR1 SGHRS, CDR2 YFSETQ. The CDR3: CASSQSGTGTLSYTQYF. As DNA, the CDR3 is TGCGCCAGCAGCCAATCCGGGACAGGGACCCTTTCCTATACGCAGTATTTT. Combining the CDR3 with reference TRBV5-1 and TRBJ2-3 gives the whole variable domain KAGVTQTPRYLIKTRGQQVTLSCSPISGHRSVSWYQQTPGQGLQFLFEYFSETQRNKGNFPGRFSGRQFSNSRSEMNVSTLELGDSALYLCASSQSGTGTLSYTQYFGPGTRLTVL.

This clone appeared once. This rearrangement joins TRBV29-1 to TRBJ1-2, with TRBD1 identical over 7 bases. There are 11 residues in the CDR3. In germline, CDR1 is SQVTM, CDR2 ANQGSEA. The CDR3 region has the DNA TGCACCGTAACAGGGGATTATGGCTACACCTTC. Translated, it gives CTVTGDYGYTF.

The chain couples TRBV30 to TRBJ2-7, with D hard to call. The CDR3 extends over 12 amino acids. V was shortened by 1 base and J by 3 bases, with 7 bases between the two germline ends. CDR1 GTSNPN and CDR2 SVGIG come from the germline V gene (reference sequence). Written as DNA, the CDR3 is TGTGCCTGGAGTGGGACGAGCTACGAGCAGTACTTC. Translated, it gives CAWSGTSYEQYF. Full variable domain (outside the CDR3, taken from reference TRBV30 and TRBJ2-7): SQTIHQWPATLVQPVGSPLSLECTVEGTSNPNLYWYRQAAGRGLQLLFYSVGIGQISSEVPQNLSASRPQDRQFILSSKKLLLSDSGFYLCAWSGTSYEQYFGPGTRLTVT.

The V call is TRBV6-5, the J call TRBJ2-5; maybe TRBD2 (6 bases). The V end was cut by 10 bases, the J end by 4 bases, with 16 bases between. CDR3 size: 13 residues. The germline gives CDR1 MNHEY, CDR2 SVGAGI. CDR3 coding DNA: TGTGCCACTACCGCCGTGGGAGGAGAGACCCAGTACTTC. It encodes CATTAVGGETQYF.

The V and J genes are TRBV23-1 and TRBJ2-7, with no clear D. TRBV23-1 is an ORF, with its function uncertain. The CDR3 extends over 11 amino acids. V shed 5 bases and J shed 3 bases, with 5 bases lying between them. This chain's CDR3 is CASSKNYEQYF. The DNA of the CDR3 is TGCGCCAGCAGTAAGAACTACGAGCAGTACTTC.

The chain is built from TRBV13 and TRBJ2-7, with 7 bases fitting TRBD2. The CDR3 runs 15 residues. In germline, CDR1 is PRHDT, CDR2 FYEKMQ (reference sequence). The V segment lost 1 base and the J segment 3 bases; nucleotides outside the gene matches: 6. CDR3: CASSLAGGEGYEQYF. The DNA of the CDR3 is TGTGCCAGCAGCTTAGCAGGAGGGGAGGGCTACGAGCAGTACTTC.

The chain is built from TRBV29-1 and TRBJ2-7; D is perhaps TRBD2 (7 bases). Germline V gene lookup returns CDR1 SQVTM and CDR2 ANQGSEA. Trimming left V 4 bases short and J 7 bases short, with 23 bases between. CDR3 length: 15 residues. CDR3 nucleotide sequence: TGCAGCGTTGCGAGTAACAGGGTCCCGCGGGGGGAGCAGTACTTC. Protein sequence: CSVASNRVPRGEQYF.

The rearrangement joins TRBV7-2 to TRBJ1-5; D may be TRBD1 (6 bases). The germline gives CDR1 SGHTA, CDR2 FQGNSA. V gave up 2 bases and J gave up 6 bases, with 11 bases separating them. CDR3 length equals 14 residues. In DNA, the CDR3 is TGTGCCAGCAGCTTACCGGGGGCAAGTCAGCCCCAGCATTTT. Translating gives CASSLPGASQPQHF.

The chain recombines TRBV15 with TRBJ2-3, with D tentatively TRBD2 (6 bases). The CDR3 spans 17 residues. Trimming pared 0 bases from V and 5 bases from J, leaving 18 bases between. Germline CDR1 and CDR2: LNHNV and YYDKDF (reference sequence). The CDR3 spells CATSRDRGESVEDTQYF. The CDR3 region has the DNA TGTGCCACCAGCAGAGATCGCGGGGAGAGCGTGGAAGATACGCAGTATTTT.

In DNA form, the CDR3 reads TGCGCCAGCAGCAAGGACCATGACAGCGATAATTCACCCCTCCACTTT. Its translation is CASSKDHDSDNSPLHF. The rearrangement links TRBV5-1 to TRBJ1-6; tentatively, D is TRBD1 (5 bases). The CDR3 is made up of 16 amino acids. The V gene lost 4 bases and the J gene lost 5 bases, with 16 bases spanning the gap. Germline V lookup: CDR1 SGHRS, CDR2 YFSETQ.

The CDR3 DNA reads TGTGCCAGCAGCTTAGGTAGGACAGCGGAAGCTTTCTTT. This translates into CASSLGRTAEAFF. The chain has TRBV11-2 and TRBJ1-1; D is perhaps TRBD1 (6 bases). The CDR3 runs to 13 residues. Trimming shortened V by 1 base and J by 8 bases, and 11 bases separated the two germline ends. The germline V gene has CDR1 SGHAT and CDR2 FQNNGV.

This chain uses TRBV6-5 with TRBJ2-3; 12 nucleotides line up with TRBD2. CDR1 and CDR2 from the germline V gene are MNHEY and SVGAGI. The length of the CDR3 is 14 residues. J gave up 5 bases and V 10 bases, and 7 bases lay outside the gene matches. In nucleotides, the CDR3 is TGTGCCACCGCTAGCGGGGGGGCGGAAGATACGCAGTATTTT. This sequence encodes CATASGGAEDTQYF.

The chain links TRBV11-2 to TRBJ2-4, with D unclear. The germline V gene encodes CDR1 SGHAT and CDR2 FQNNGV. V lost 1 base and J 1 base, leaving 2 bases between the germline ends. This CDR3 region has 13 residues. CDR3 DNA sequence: TGTGCCAGCAGCTTAGTTGCCAAAAACATTCAGTACTTC. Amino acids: CASSLVAKNIQYF.

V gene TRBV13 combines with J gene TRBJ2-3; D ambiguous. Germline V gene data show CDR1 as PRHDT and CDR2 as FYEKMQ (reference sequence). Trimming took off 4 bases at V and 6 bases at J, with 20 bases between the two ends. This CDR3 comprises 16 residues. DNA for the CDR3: TGTGCCAGCAGCTCATTGGGTGAGCCCAGCAAGGATACGCAGTATTTT. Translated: CASSSLGEPSKDTQYF.

The CDR3 bases are TGTGCCAGCAGCCCTCGGCCCTCAGGGGGTGTCACAGATACGCAGTATTTT. Translated: CASSPRPSGGVTDTQYF. The V call is TRBV7-9, the J call TRBJ2-3, with TRBD1 identical over 7 bases. Losses at the gene ends were 5 bases for V and 2 bases for J; bases not matched to a gene: 13. This CDR3 is 17 amino acids long. In germline, CDR1 is SEHNR, CDR2 FQNEAQ (reference sequence).

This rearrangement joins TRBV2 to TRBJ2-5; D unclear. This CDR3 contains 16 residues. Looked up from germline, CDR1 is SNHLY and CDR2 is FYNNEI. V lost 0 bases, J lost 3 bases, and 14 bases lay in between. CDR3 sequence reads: CASSEAYESREETQYF. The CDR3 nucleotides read TGTGCCAGCAGTGAAGCTTACGAATCCAGAGAAGAGACCCAGTACTTC.

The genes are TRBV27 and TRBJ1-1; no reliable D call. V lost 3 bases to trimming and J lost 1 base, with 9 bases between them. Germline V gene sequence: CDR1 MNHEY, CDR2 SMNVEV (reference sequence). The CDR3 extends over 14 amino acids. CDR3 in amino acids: CASSLTHPNTEAFF. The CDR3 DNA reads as TGTGCCAGCAGTTTGACCCACCCGAACACTGAAGCTTTCTTT.

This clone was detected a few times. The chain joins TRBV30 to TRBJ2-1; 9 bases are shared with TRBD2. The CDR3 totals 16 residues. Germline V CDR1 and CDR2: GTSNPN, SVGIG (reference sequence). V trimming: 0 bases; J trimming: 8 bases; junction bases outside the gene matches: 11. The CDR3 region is CAWSVGGGALYHEQFF. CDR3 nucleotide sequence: TGTGCCTGGAGTGTCGGCGGGGGGGCCTTATACCATGAGCAGTTCTTC.

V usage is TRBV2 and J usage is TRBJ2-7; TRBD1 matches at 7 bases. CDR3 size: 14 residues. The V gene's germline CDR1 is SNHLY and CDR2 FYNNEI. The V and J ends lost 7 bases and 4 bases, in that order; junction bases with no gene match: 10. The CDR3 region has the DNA TGTGCCAGCAATAAACCAGACAGGGTGTACGAGCAGTACTTC. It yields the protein CASNKPDRVYEQYF. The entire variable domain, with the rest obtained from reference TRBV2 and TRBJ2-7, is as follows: EPEVTQTPSHQVTQMGQEVILRCVPISNHLYFYWYRQILGQKVEFLVSFYNNEISEKSEIFDDQFSVERPDGSNFTLKIRSTKLEDSAMYFCASNKPDRVYEQYFGPGTRLTVT.

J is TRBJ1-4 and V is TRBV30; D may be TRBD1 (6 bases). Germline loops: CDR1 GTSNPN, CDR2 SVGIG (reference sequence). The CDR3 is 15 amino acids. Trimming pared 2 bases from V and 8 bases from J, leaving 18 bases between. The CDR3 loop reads CAWSPSRGLGEKLFF. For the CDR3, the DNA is TGTGCCTGGAGTCCCTCCCGGGGGCTCGGGGAAAAACTGTTTTTT.

CDR3 in DNA: TGTGCCAGCAGGCGTGGCGGAGCCTACGAGCAGTACTTC. It codes for CASRRGGAYEQYF. The J gene is TRBJ2-7, the V gene TRBV2, with D hard to call. CDR1 is SNHLY and CDR2 is FYNNEI in the germline V gene. V lost 6 bases and J lost 2, with 11 bases in between. The CDR3 runs to 13 residues. Full variable domain (missing parts from reference TRBV2 and TRBJ2-7): EPEVTQTPSHQVTQMGQEVILRCVPISNHLYFYWYRQILGQKVEFLVSFYNNEISEKSEIFDDQFSVERPDGSNFTLKIRSTKLEDSAMYFCASRRGGAYEQYFGPGTRLTVT.

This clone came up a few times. CDR3 sequence reads: CASSVGNGGVSDTQYF. CDR3 coding DNA: TGTGCCAGCAGCGTAGGGAACGGGGGCGTCTCAGATACGCAGTATTTT. The V and J genes are TRBV9 and TRBJ2-3, with D possibly called TRBD1 or TRBD2 (6 bases each). The V gene lost 0 bases and the J gene lost 4 bases, with 15 bases spanning the gap. CDR1 and CDR2 from the germline V gene are SGDLS and YYNGEE. The CDR3 is 16 residues long.